This T cell receptor beta chain was captured by sequencing in a study of post-analysis software for immune sequencing data. The library was made from cDNA and included unique molecular identifiers. T cells, roughly 1 to 10 million of them, yielded roughly 0.5 million cDNA molecules. TCRdb called the PCR reads again in MiXCR, with one record for every CDR3 protein. The table shows about 820,000 distinct CDR3 sequences, with approximately 50% occurring only once. This CDR3 spans 16 amino acids. Germline values: CDR1 MNHNS, CDR2 SASEGT. Trimming removed 0 bases at V and 2 bases at J, with 11 bases between. Notes on the study in general: Normalized Chao1 diversity was significantly reduced in patients versus controls. Patients used a handful of TRBV segments, including TRBV5-6, TRBV5-1 and TRBV20-1, more often than controls. Samples made in the same batch grouped tightly together by F measure.

As concerns this clonotype: Its antigen is not known.

The sample consisted of blood. This clonotype was sampled from a girl aged 5-17 years with multiple sclerosis. This chain connects TRBV6-1 to TRBJ2-1; TRBD2 might be the D (5 bases). The CDR3, as DNA: TGTGCCAGCAGTGAAGCGAAAGCGGACCCCTACAATGAGCAGTTCTTC. This encodes CASSEAKADPYNEQFF.